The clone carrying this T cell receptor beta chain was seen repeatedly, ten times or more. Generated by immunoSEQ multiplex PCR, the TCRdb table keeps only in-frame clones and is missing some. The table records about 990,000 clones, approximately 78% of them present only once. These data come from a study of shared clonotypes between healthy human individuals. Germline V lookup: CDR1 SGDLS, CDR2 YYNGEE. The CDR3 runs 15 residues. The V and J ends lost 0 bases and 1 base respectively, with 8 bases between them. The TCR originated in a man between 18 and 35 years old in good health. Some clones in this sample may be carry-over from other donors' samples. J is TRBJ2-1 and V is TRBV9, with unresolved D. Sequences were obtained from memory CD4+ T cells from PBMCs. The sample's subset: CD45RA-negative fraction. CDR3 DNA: TGTGCCAGCAGCGTAGACCTCCGGTCCTACAATGAGCAGTTCTTC. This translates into CASSVDLRSYNEQFF.